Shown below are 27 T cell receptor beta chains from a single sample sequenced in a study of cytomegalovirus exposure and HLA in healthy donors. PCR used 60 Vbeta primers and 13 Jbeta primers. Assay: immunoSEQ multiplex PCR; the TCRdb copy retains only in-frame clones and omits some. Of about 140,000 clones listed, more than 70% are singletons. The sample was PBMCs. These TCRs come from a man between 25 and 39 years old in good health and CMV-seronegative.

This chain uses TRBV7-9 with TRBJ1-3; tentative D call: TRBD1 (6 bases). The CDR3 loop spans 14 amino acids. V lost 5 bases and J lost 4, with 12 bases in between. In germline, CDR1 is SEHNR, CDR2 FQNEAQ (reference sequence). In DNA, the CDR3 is TGTGCCAGCAGCACTACAGGGCTCGGAAACACCATATATTTT. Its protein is CASSTTGLGNTIYF.

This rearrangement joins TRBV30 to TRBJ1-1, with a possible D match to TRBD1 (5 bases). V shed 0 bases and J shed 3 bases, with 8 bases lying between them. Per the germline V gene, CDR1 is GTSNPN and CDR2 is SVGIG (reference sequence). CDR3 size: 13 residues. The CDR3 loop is CAWSVKGYTEAFF. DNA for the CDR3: TGTGCCTGGAGTGTTAAGGGGTACACTGAAGCTTTCTTT.

The CDR3 bases are TGTGCTAGTGGCCCCGGGAGCCTGGAGACCCAGTACTTC. Translation: CASGPGSLETQYF. The chain employs TRBV12-5 and TRBJ2-5; maybe TRBD2 (6 bases). The V and J ends lost 6 bases and 5 bases respectively, with 13 bases between them. CDR3 length equals 13 residues. Germline-derived CDR1 and CDR2 are LGHNT and FRNRAP.

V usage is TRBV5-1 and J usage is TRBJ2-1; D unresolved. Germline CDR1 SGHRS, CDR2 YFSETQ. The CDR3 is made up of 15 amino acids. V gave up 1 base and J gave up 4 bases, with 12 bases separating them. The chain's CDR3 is CASSLSRNLYNEQFF. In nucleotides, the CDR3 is TGCGCCAGCAGCTTGAGCAGGAATCTGTACAATGAGCAGTTCTTC.

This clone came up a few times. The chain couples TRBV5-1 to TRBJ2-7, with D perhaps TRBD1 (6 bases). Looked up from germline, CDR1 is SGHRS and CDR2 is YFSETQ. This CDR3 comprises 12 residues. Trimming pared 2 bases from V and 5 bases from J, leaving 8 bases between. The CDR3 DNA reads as TGCGCCAGCAGCTTACAGGGTCACGAGCAGTACTTC. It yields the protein CASSLQGHEQYF. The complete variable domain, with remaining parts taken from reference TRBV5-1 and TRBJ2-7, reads KAGVTQTPRYLIKTRGQQVTLSCSPISGHRSVSWYQQTPGQGLQFLFEYFSETQRNKGNFPGRFSGRQFSNSRSEMNVSTLELGDSALYLCASSLQGHEQYFGPGTRLTVT.

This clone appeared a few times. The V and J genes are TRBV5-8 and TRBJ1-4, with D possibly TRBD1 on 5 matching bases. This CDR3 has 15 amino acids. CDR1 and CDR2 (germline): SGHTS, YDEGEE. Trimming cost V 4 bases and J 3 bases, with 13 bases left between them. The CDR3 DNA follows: TGTGCCAGCAGCACCGGGAGGGGCCCTAATGAAAAACTGTTTTTT. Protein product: CASSTGRGPNEKLFF. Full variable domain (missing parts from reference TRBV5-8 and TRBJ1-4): EAGVTQSPTHLIKTRGQQATLRCSPISGHTSVYWYQQALGLGLQFLLWYDEGEERNRGNFPPRFSGRQFPNYSSELNVNALELEDSALYLCASSTGRGPNEKLFFGSGTQLSVL.

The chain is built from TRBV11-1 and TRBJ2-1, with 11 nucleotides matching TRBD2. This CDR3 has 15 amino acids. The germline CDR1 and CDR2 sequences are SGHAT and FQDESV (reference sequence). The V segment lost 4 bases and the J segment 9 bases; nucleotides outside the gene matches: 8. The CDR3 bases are TGTGCCAGCAGCTCACTAGCGGGAGCGCTCATTGAGCAGTTCTTC. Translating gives CASSSLAGALIEQFF.

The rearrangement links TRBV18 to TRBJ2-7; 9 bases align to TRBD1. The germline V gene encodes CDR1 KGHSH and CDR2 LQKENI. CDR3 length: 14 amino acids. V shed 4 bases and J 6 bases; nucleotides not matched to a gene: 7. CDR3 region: CASSRRDRDPEQYF. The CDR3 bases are TGTGCCAGCTCACGCCGGGACAGGGATCCCGAGCAGTACTTC.

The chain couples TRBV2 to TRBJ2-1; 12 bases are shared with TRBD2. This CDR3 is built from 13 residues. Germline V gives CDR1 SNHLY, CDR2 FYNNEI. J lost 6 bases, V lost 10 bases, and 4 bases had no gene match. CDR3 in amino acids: CAKGTSGRNEQFF. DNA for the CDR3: TGTGCCAAGGGGACTAGCGGGCGCAATGAGCAGTTCTTC. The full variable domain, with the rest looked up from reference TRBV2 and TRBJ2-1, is EPEVTQTPSHQVTQMGQEVILRCVPISNHLYFYWYRQILGQKVEFLVSFYNNEISEKSEIFDDQFSVERPDGSNFTLKIRSTKLEDSAMYFCAKGTSGRNEQFFGPGTRLTVL.

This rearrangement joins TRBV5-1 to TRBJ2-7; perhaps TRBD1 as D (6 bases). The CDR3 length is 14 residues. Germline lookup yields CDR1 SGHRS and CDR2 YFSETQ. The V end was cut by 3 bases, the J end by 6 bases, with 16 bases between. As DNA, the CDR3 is TGCGCCAGCAGCTCCGGGACATCCCGGACCGAGCAGTACTTC. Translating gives CASSSGTSRTEQYF.

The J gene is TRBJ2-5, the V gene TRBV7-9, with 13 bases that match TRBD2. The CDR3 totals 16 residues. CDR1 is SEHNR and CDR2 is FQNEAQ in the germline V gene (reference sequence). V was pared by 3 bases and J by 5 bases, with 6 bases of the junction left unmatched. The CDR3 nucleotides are TGTGCCAGCAGCTTCGGACTAGCGGGAGAGTGGGAGACCCAGTACTTC. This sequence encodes CASSFGLAGEWETQYF.

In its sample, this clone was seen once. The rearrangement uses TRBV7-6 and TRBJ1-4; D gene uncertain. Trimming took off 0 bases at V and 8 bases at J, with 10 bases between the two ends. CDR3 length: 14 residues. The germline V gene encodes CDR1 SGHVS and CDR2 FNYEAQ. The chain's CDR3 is CASSLAGFGEKLFF. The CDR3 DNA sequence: TGTGCCAGCAGCTTAGCAGGATTCGGGGAAAAACTGTTTTTT. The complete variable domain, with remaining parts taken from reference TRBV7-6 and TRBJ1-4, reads GAGVSQSPRYKVTKRGQDVALRCDPISGHVSLYWYRQALGQGPEFLTYFNYEAQQDKSGLPNDRFSAERPEGSISTLTIQRTEQRDSAMYRCASSLAGFGEKLFFGSGTQLSVL.

The CDR3 reads CASSLAGGIYEQYF. Written as DNA, the CDR3 is TGTGCCAGCAGTTTAGCGGGAGGGATCTACGAGCAGTACTTC. The rearrangement uses TRBV27 and TRBJ2-7; 9 nucleotides align to TRBD2. V shed 2 bases and J 3 bases; nucleotides not matched to a gene: 2. This CDR3 contains 14 residues. Germline assignment: CDR1 MNHEY and CDR2 SMNVEV (reference sequence).

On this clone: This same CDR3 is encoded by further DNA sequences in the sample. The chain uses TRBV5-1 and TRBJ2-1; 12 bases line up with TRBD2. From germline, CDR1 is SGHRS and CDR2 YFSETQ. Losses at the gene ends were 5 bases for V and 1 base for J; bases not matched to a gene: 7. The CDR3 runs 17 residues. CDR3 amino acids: CASSSLAGGISYNEQFF. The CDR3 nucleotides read TGCGCCAGCAGTTCACTAGCGGGAGGCATTTCCTACAATGAGCAGTTCTTC. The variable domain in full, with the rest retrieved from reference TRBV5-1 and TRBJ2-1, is KAGVTQTPRYLIKTRGQQVTLSCSPISGHRSVSWYQQTPGQGLQFLFEYFSETQRNKGNFPGRFSGRQFSNSRSEMNVSTLELGDSALYLCASSSLAGGISYNEQFFGPGTRLTVL.

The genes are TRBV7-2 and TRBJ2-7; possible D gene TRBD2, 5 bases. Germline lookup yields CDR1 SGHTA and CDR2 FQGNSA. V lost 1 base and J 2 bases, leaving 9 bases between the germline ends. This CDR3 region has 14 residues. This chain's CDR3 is CASSLEAAAYEQYF. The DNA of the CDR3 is TGTGCCAGCAGCTTAGAAGCGGCAGCCTACGAGCAGTACTTC.

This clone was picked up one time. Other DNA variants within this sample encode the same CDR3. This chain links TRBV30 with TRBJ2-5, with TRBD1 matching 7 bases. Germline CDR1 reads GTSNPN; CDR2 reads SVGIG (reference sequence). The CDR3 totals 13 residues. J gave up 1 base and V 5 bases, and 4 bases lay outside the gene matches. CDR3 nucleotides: TGTGCCTGGTCCCGGGACAGCCAAGAGACCCAGTACTTC. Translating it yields CAWSRDSQETQYF.

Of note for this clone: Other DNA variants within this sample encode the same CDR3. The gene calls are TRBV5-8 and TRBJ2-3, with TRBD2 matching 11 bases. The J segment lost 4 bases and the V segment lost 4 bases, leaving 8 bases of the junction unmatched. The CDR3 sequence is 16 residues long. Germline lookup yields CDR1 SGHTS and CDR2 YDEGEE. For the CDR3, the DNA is TGTGCCAGCAGCCCCGGACTAGCGGGTGGGGCAGATACGCAGTATTTT. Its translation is CASSPGLAGGADTQYF.

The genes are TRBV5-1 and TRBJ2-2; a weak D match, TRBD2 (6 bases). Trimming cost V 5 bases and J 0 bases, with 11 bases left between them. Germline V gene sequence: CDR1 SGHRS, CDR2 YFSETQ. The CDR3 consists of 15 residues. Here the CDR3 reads CASSSSGPNTGELFF. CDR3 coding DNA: TGCGCCAGCAGTTCAAGCGGGCCGAACACCGGGGAGCTGTTTTTT.

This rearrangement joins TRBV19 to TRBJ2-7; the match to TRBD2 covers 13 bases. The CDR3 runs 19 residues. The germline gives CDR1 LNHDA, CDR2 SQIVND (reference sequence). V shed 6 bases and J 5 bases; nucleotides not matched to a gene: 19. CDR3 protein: CASRPPGTSGILLGHEQYF. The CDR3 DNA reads TGTGCCAGTAGGCCACCCGGGACTAGCGGGATACTACTAGGGCACGAGCAGTACTTC.

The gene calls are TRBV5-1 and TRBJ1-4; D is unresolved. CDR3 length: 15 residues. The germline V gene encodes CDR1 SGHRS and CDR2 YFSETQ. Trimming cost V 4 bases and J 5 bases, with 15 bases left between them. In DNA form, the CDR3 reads TGCGCCAGCAGCAGGAGCGGGTTGCAGAATGAAAAACTGTTTTTT. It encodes CASSRSGLQNEKLFF.

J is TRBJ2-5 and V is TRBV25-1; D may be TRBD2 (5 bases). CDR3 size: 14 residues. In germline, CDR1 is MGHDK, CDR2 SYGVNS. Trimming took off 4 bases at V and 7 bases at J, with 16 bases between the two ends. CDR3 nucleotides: TGTGCCAGCAGTGCCTCGGGGTCCTACGGGACCCAGTACTTC. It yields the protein CASSASGSYGTQYF.

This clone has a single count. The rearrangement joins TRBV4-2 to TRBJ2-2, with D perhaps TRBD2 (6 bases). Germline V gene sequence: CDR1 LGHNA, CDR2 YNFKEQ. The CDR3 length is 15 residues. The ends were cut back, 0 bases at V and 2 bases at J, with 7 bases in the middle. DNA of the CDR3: TGTGCCAGCAGCCAAGATGCGGGAAACACCGGGGAGCTGTTTTTT. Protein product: CASSQDAGNTGELFF.

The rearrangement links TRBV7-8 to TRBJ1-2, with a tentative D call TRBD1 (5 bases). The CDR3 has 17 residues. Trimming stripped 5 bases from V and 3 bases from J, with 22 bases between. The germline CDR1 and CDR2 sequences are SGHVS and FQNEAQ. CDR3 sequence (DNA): TGTGCCAGCAGCCCAAGGGTTAGGGGAACAACGTACTATGGCTACACCTTC. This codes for CASSPRVRGTTYYGYTF.

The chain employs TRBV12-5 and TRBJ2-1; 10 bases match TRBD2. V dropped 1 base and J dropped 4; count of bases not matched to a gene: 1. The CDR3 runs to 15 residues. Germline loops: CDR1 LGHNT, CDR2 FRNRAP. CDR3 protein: CASGLGTSGYNEQFF. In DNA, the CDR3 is TGTGCTAGTGGTTTGGGGACTAGCGGTTACAATGAGCAGTTCTTC.

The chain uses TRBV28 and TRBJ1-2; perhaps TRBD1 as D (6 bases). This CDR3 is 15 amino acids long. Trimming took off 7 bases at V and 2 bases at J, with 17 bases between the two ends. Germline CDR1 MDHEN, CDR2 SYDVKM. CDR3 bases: TGTGCCAGCATCCCAGGGGCGGATTTCAACTATGGCTACACCTTC. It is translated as CASIPGADFNYGYTF.

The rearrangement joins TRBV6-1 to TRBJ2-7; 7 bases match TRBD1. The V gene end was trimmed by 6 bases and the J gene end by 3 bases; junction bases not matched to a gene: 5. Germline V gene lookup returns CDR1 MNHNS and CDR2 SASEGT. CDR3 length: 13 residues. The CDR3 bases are TGTGCCAGCAGACAGGGACAGAACTACGAGCAGTACTTC. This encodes CASRQGQNYEQYF.

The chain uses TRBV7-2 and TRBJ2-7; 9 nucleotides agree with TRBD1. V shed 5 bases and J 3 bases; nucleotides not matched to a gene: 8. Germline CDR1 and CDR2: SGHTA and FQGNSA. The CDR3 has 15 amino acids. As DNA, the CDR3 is TGTGCCAGCAGCCCCCAGGGACAGGGTCTCTACGAGCAGTACTTC. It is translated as CASSPQGQGLYEQYF.